This passage covers 11 T cell receptor beta chains from one sample sequenced in a study of human T cells and chemical hapten exposure. TCRdb reprocessed the RACE reads via MiXCR and lists one record per CDR3 protein. The table has 140,000 or so distinct CDR3 sequences, roughly 10% seen once; the top ten hold around 1.4%. Time point of the sample: patch test 2, 6 weeks after DPC sensitization. Indicated treatment: therapeutic diphenylcyclopropenone sensitization with weekly scalp DPC. The source was whole blood, collected in connection with sensitization to the hapten diphenylcyclopropenone (DPC). These receptors were taken from a woman in her 50s with alopecia areata. Some clones in this sample may be carry-over from other donors' samples.

This clonotype was counted a few times. The CDR3 region is CASSPLSSSGESEAFF. DNA of the CDR3: TGTGCCAGCTCCCCCCTTTCCTCTTCGGGGGAGAGTGAAGCTTTCTTT. The chain combines TRBV18 with TRBJ1-1; maybe TRBD1 (5 bases). Trimming shortened V by 6 bases and J by 7 bases, and 24 bases separated the two germline ends. Germline CDR1 and CDR2: KGHSH and LQKENI. The CDR3 totals 16 residues.

V gene TRBV19 combines with J gene TRBJ2-7, with 10 bases aligning to TRBD2. CDR1 and CDR2 (germline): LNHDA, SQIVND (reference sequence). The junction had 12 bases not matched to a gene; V was cut back by 10 bases and J by 6 bases. The length of the CDR3 is 14 residues. DNA for the CDR3: TGTGCCATCTCGCCCAGCGGGAGGGCTGGCGAGCAGTACTTC. As protein: CAISPSGRAGEQYF.

This clonotype was detected only a few times. CDR3 nucleotide sequence: TGTGCCAGCAGCGCCGGGGGGAGGGCCTACGAGCAGTACTTC. It translates to CASSAGGRAYEQYF. The chain couples TRBV28 to TRBJ2-7, with 7 nucleotides matching TRBD2. This CDR3 is 14 amino acids long. Germline V gene data show CDR1 as MDHEN and CDR2 as SYDVKM. Losses at the gene ends were 6 bases for V and 2 bases for J; bases not matched to a gene: 7.

At least ten counts were recorded for this clonotype. V and J are TRBV5-1 and TRBJ2-3; D may be TRBD2 (6 bases). The V gene's germline CDR1 is SGHRS and CDR2 YFSETQ. V lost 0 bases, J lost 5 bases, and 10 bases lay in between. This CDR3 contains 14 residues. Here the CDR3 reads CASSLAGVKDTQYF. Here the CDR3 DNA reads TGCGCCAGCAGCTTGGCGGGAGTGAAAGATACGCAGTATTTT.

This clonotype showed up many times. This chain uses TRBV3-1 with TRBJ1-5, with D unresolved. V shed 2 bases and J shed 9 bases, with 17 bases lying between them. The CDR3 has 15 amino acids. Germline CDR1 is LGHDT and CDR2 is YNNKEL (reference sequence). The CDR3 DNA reads as TGTGCCAGCAGCCAATCTTCCGGACCCAGGTCGCCCCAGCATTTT. This codes for CASSQSSGPRSPQHF. The whole variable domain, filled in from reference TRBV3-1 and TRBJ1-5, reads DTAVSQTPKYLVTQMGNDKSIKCEQNLGHDTMYWYKQDSKKFLKIMFSYNNKELIINETVPNRFSPKSPDKAHLNLHINSLELGDSAVYFCASSQSSGPRSPQHFGDGTRLSIL.

J is TRBJ1-4 and V is TRBV19, with TRBD1 matching 8 bases. This CDR3 spans 14 amino acids. Germline V lookup: CDR1 LNHDA, CDR2 SQIVND (reference sequence). V lost 6 bases to trimming and J lost 8 bases; unmatched junction nucleotides: 8. This CDR3 reads CASSNGQGGEKLFF. CDR3 DNA sequence: TGTGCCAGTAGCAACGGACAGGGAGGAGAAAAACTGTTTTTT.

This clonotype was counted at least ten times. The rearrangement links TRBV11-2 to TRBJ2-4; D perhaps matches TRBD2 (6 bases). Trimming took 0 bases from V and 6 from J, leaving 15 bases between them. Looked up from germline, CDR1 is SGHAT and CDR2 is FQNNGV. The length of the CDR3 is 16 residues. The CDR3 loop is CASSLEVGGLGNIQYF. Here the CDR3 DNA reads TGTGCCAGCAGCTTAGAAGTCGGAGGGTTAGGAAACATTCAGTACTTC.

This clonotype was recorded at least ten times. The rearrangement links TRBV11-2 to TRBJ2-1; 10 bases map to TRBD2. CDR1 is SGHAT and CDR2 is FQNNGV in the germline V gene. This CDR3 region has 14 residues. The V and J ends lost 5 bases and 12 bases, in that order; junction bases with no gene match: 10. The CDR3 DNA sequence: TGTGCCAGCAGCCAACGGACTAGCGGAGGGAGGCAGTTCTTC. It translates to CASSQRTSGGRQFF.

This clonotype has a count of ten or more. V and J are TRBV3-1 and TRBJ1-4; D ambiguous. The CDR3 has 14 residues. Germline lookup yields CDR1 LGHDT and CDR2 YNNKEL (reference sequence). The V and J ends lost 4 bases and 9 bases respectively, with 15 bases between them. The CDR3 bases are TGTGCCAGCAGCCGAGAGACATTGCGGAAAAAACTGTTTTTT. Residues: CASSRETLRKKLFF.

The sample holds a few counts of this clonotype. The chain links TRBV6-1 to TRBJ1-3; D call uncertain. Germline V gene data show CDR1 as MNHNS and CDR2 as SASEGT. Between the trimmed V and J ends, which lost 4 bases and 0 bases, there was a span of 10 bases. The CDR3 is made up of 15 amino acids. CDR3 residues: CASSATGSSGNTIYF. CDR3 nucleotide sequence: TGTGCCAGCAGTGCTACTGGGAGCTCTGGAAACACCATATATTTT.

This clonotype was counted between two and nine times. The rearrangement joins TRBV20-1 to TRBJ2-7, with 9 nucleotides matching TRBD1. Germline lookup yields CDR1 DFQATT and CDR2 SNEGSKA (reference sequence). V trimming: 5 bases; J trimming: 3 bases; junction bases outside the gene matches: 5. There are 13 residues in the CDR3. CDR3 in amino acids: CSAFPTGGYEQYF. The CDR3 nucleotides are TGCAGTGCTTTCCCGACAGGGGGCTACGAGCAGTACTTC.